Shown below are 7 T cell receptor beta chains from a single sample sequenced in a study of cytomegalovirus exposure and HLA in healthy donors (dated 2017 in TCRdb). The library relied on the immunoSEQ multiplex PCR assay. A mixture of 60 forward primers for TCR Vbeta segments and 13 reverse primers for TCR Jbeta segments was used in the multiplex PCR. TCRdb took this table from immuneACCESS and kept in-frame rearrangements with V and J called. Such tables lack part of the clones; where checked against another copy, unresolved V genes explain under half of the gap, and the rest is unexplained. The table for this sample records around 100,000 clones. The ten largest clones take up about 3% of the sample. The sequenced sample consisted of PBMCs. Receptor source: a man aged 40-50 years in good health and CMV-seronegative.

The chain couples TRBV7-9 to TRBJ1-5; TRBD1 matches 9 bases. The V segment lost 5 bases and the J segment 4 bases; nucleotides outside the gene matches: 9. Germline CDR1 reads SEHNR; CDR2 reads FQNEAQ (reference sequence). The CDR3 runs to 16 residues. This CDR3 is CASSRTGTGWNQPQHF. DNA for the CDR3: TGTGCCAGCAGCCGTACCGGGACAGGGTGGAATCAGCCCCAGCATTTT.

The J gene is TRBJ2-7, the V gene TRBV7-2, with 8 bases fitting TRBD2. Trimming removed 2 bases from V and 6 bases from J; junction bases left unmatched: 9. The CDR3 spans 15 residues. The germline V gene has CDR1 SGHTA and CDR2 FQGNSA. CDR3: CASSLSGGAGFEQYF. The CDR3 bases are TGTGCCAGCAGCTTATCGGGGGGGGCCGGGTTCGAGCAGTACTTC. Together with reference TRBV7-2 and TRBJ2-7, the CDR3 gives the full variable domain: GAGVSQSPSNKVTEKGKDVELRCDPISGHTALYWYRQSLGQGLEFLIYFQGNSAPDKSGLPSDRFSAERTGGSVSTLTIQRTQQEDSAVYLCASSLSGGAGFEQYFGPGTRLTVT.

The chain couples TRBV7-2 to TRBJ2-1, with 13 bases aligning to TRBD2. Unmatched junction bases numbered 4, after V lost 5 bases and J lost 6 bases. Germline-derived CDR1 and CDR2 are SGHTA and FQGNSA. CDR3 length equals 15 residues. The CDR3, as DNA: TGTGCCAGCAGCCAGGGGACTAGCGGGACCAATGAGCAGTTCTTC. Translation: CASSQGTSGTNEQFF.

The gene calls are TRBV7-2 and TRBJ2-7, with 8 bases matching TRBD2. CDR1 is SGHTA and CDR2 is FQGNSA in the germline V gene. With V trimmed by 0 bases and J by 3 bases, 7 bases remained unmatched. CDR3 size: 16 residues. This chain's CDR3 is CASSLAYDGRDYEQYF. The DNA of the CDR3 is TGTGCCAGCAGCTTAGCGTATGACGGGAGGGACTACGAGCAGTACTTC. Using reference TRBV7-2 and TRBJ2-7 for the parts outside the CDR3, the full variable domain is GAGVSQSPSNKVTEKGKDVELRCDPISGHTALYWYRQSLGQGLEFLIYFQGNSAPDKSGLPSDRFSAERTGGSVSTLTIQRTQQEDSAVYLCASSLAYDGRDYEQYFGPGTRLTVT.

The V call is TRBV28, the J call TRBJ2-7, with 8 bases matching TRBD2. CDR3 size: 15 residues. Per germline, CDR1 MDHEN and CDR2 SYDVKM. V was clipped by 5 bases and J by 1 base; unmatched bases: 7. This chain's CDR3 is CASSTAAGVSYEQYF. In DNA, the CDR3 is TGTGCCAGCAGTACCGCAGCGGGAGTGTCCTACGAGCAGTACTTC.

This chain connects TRBV4-1 to TRBJ2-5; 9 bases match TRBD1. Losses at the gene ends were 1 base for V and 5 bases for J; bases not matched to a gene: 5. This CDR3 is built from 15 residues. Germline loops: CDR1 MGHRA, CDR2 YSYEKL. CDR3 DNA sequence: TGCGCCAGCAGCCAAGGGGACAGGGATTGGGAGACCCAGTACTTC. Translated, it gives CASSQGDRDWETQYF.

This CDR3 reads CASSPGQGAANQPQHF. CDR3 bases: TGTGCCAGCTCACCGGGACAGGGGGCCGCCAATCAGCCCCAGCATTTT. The chain has TRBV18 and TRBJ1-5, with 12 nucleotides matching TRBD1. Germline V lookup: CDR1 KGHSH, CDR2 LQKENI. The CDR3 consists of 16 residues. J lost 3 bases, V lost 3 bases, and 3 bases had no gene match.